Sequencing of this T cell receptor (beta chain) was carried out in a study of control samples from healthy donors and cancer patients. This clone was recorded a few times. Some clones are missing from TCRdb's copy, which holds only in-frame ones; the method was immunoSEQ multiplex PCR. The sample has under 140,000 clones; 70% to 90% are singletons. The material sequenced was PBMCs. This TCR was recovered from a woman aged 60 to 75 with lung cancer.

The CDR3 loop reads CASGLVLTPQGVGNQPQHF. The CDR3 bases are TGTGCTAGTGGTTTGGTACTGACCCCTCAGGGAGTGGGCAATCAGCCCCAGCATTTT. This chain uses TRBV12-5 with TRBJ1-5, with D perhaps matching TRBD1 (5 bases). Germline lookup yields CDR1 LGHNT and CDR2 FRNRAP. The V gene lost 0 bases and the J gene lost 2 bases, with 20 bases spanning the gap. CDR3 length: 19 residues.